The 32 T cell receptor beta chains listed next were all sequenced from one sample in a study of T cell changes during pregnancy in multiple sclerosis. The method was immunoSEQ multiplex PCR; TCRdb's version includes in-frame clones alone and lacks a portion of them. The table has 8,600 or so clones, 87% seen once. The specimen was CD8+ T cells from peripheral blood mononuclear cells, collected in the first trimester of pregnancy. Receptor source: a female donor in good health, enrolled as a control in a pregnancy study.

This chain joins TRBV6-4 and TRBJ2-3, with TRBD1 as a possible D gene (5 bases). Deletions cut 9 bases from V and 3 bases from J, with 16 bases between. From germline, CDR1 is MRHNA and CDR2 SNTAGT. This CDR3 has 14 residues. The CDR3 spells CASSPDGATDTQYF. The CDR3 DNA is TGTGCCAGTAGCCCGGATGGGGCGACAGATACGCAGTATTTT.

The chain combines TRBV6-6 with TRBJ1-2; TRBD1 might be the D (6 bases). The CDR3 loop spans 16 amino acids. The V and J ends lost 2 bases and 1 base respectively, with 14 bases between them. Germline assignment: CDR1 MNHNY and CDR2 SVGAGI (reference sequence). The DNA of the CDR3 is TGTGCCAGCAGTTACCTGGACAGAACCTATAACTATGGCTACACCTTC. It encodes CASSYLDRTYNYGYTF.

This chain links TRBV11-2 with TRBJ2-7; a weak D match, TRBD2 (6 bases). V was trimmed by 2 bases and J by 4 bases, leaving 12 bases between them. Germline V CDR1 and CDR2: SGHAT, FQNNGV. This CDR3 comprises 14 residues. CDR3 residues: CASSLRGTRYEQYF. In nucleotides, the CDR3 is TGTGCCAGCAGCTTACGAGGGACTCGGTACGAGCAGTACTTC.

This clone was counted a single time. The chain combines TRBV10-3 with TRBJ2-1; 7 nucleotides line up with TRBD2. CDR1 is ENHRY, CDR2 SYGVKD, per germline. V trimming: 0 bases; J trimming: 8 bases; junction bases outside the gene matches: 10. The CDR3 consists of 16 residues. Here the CDR3 DNA reads TGTGCCATCAGTGAGTCGTTGGTCCGGGGGAGGGATGAGCAGTTCTTC. Its translation is CAISESLVRGRDEQFF.

The chain couples TRBV27 to TRBJ1-1; a weak D match, TRBD1 (6 bases). V was clipped by 4 bases and J by 4 bases, with 19 bases between them. Germline V gene lookup returns CDR1 MNHEY and CDR2 SMNVEV (reference sequence). The CDR3 sequence is 16 residues long. CDR3 sequence (DNA): TGTGCCAGCAGTTCCCGGCCACAGGGTTTCGTCACTGAAGCTTTCTTT. Protein sequence: CASSSRPQGFVTEAFF.

The gene calls are TRBV11-3 and TRBJ2-7, with 15 bases lining up with TRBD2. Germline loops: CDR1 SGHNT, CDR2 YENEEA. This CDR3 is 18 amino acids long. J was trimmed by 4 bases and V by 1 base; bases with no gene match: 8. CDR3 DNA: TGTGCCAGCAGCTTAGGGCGGACTAGCGGGAGGGTAACATACGAGCAGTACTTC. This sequence encodes CASSLGRTSGRVTYEQYF.

The chain has TRBV28 and TRBJ1-2; 8 bases align to TRBD1. The CDR3 is 15 amino acids. The V segment lost 6 bases and the J segment 2 bases; nucleotides outside the gene matches: 8. CDR1 and CDR2 from the germline V gene are MDHEN and SYDVKM. CDR3 protein: CASRDRVALNYGYTF. In nucleotides, the CDR3 is TGTGCCAGCAGGGACAGGGTTGCCCTCAACTATGGCTACACCTTC.

This clone was observed once. The genes are TRBV11-2 and TRBJ2-1, with TRBD2 matching 12 bases. Losses at the gene ends were 4 bases for V and 5 bases for J; bases not matched to a gene: 9. The CDR3 contains 17 residues. The germline CDR1 and CDR2 sequences are SGHAT and FQNNGV. CDR3 nucleotides: TGTGCCAGCAGCTCGACTAGCGGGGGAGAGGGTGACAATGAGCAGTTCTTC. Translated: CASSSTSGGEGDNEQFF.

This sequence joins TRBV15 and TRBJ2-7; TRBD1 agrees at 7 bases. The trim removed 1 base at V and 3 bases at J, leaving 6 bases unmatched. Germline-derived CDR1 and CDR2 are LNHNV and YYDKDF (reference sequence). The CDR3 is 15 amino acids. In DNA, the CDR3 is TGTGCCACCAGCAGAGGACAGGGAATCAGCTACGAGCAGTACTTC. Translation gives CATSRGQGISYEQYF.

V and J are TRBV30 and TRBJ1-3; D unresolved. The germline gives CDR1 GTSNPN, CDR2 SVGIG (reference sequence). Trimming took off 5 bases at V and 0 bases at J, with 8 bases between the two ends. CDR3 size: 13 residues. CDR3 bases: TGTGCCTGGTCTCAGGACTCTGGAAACACCATATATTTT. This encodes CAWSQDSGNTIYF.

V usage is TRBV28 and J usage is TRBJ1-5; 7 bases match TRBD1. V shed 10 bases, J shed 3 bases, and the junction held 12 bases outside the gene matches. Germline values: CDR1 MDHEN, CDR2 SYDVKM. The CDR3 runs 15 residues. The CDR3, as DNA: TGTGCCACCTTCCCGGGGGACAGTGTCAATCAGCCCCAGCATTTT. It yields the protein CATFPGDSVNQPQHF. The whole variable domain, filled in from reference TRBV28 and TRBJ1-5, reads DVKVTQSSRYLVKRTGEKVFLECVQDMDHENMFWYRQDPGLGLRLIYFSYDVKMKEKGDIPEGYSVSREKKERFSLILESASTNQTSMYLCATFPGDSVNQPQHFGDGTRLSIL.

The sample holds one count of this clone. The chain employs TRBV11-1 and TRBJ2-7, with D hard to call. Per germline, CDR1 SGHAT and CDR2 FQDESV (reference sequence). This CDR3 region has 12 residues. The germline V and J ends were trimmed by 3 bases and 5 bases, with 8 bases remaining between them. CDR3 amino acids: CASSFSINEQYF. For the CDR3, the DNA is TGTGCCAGCAGCTTTAGCATAAACGAGCAGTACTTC.

The chain uses TRBV28 and TRBJ2-2; 7 positions agree with TRBD1. Germline V lookup: CDR1 MDHEN, CDR2 SYDVKM. CDR3 length: 14 amino acids. The junction had 5 bases not matched to a gene; V was cut back by 7 bases and J by 3 bases. CDR3 region: CASTDRSYTGELFF. CDR3 nucleotides: TGTGCCAGCACGGACAGGTCGTACACCGGGGAGCTGTTTTTT.

The chain is built from TRBV11-2 and TRBJ2-1; the match to TRBD1 covers 8 bases. CDR3 length: 11 residues. The germline gives CDR1 SGHAT, CDR2 FQNNGV. With 5 bases clipped from V and 12 bases from J, the junction kept 3 bases outside the gene matches. This chain's CDR3 is CASSAGTGQFF. Written as DNA, the CDR3 is TGTGCCAGCAGCGCCGGGACAGGGCAGTTCTTC.

The CDR3 DNA reads TGCGCCAGCAGCCTCTCGAGCGGGAGGGTCTACAATGAGCAGTTCTTC. It encodes CASSLSSGRVYNEQFF. This sequence joins TRBV4-1 and TRBJ2-1, with TRBD2 identical over 10 bases. The junction had 6 bases not matched to a gene; V was cut back by 4 bases and J by 3 bases. The length of the CDR3 is 16 residues. CDR1 and CDR2 (germline): MGHRA, YSYEKL.

The chain has TRBV6-4 and TRBJ2-3, with 8 bases aligning to TRBD2. The CDR3 runs to 15 residues. Germline CDR1 is MRHNA and CDR2 is SNTAGT. V trimming: 0 bases; J trimming: 1 base; junction bases outside the gene matches: 0. CDR3 loop: CASSDSRGGTDTQYF. CDR3 sequence (DNA): TGTGCCAGCAGTGACTCGCGGGGGGGCACAGATACGCAGTATTTT.

The chain carries TRBV19 and TRBJ2-1; TRBD2 matches 7 bases. Germline-derived CDR1 and CDR2 are LNHDA and SQIVND (reference sequence). This CDR3 has 16 residues. The V and J ends lost 5 bases and 0 bases, in that order; junction bases with no gene match: 7. Here the CDR3 DNA reads TGTGCCAGTAGTGCGTGGGGGGGAAGCTCCTACAATGAGCAGTTCTTC. This codes for CASSAWGGSSYNEQFF.

The rearrangement links TRBV4-2 to TRBJ2-3; the D is unclear. The CDR3 is 16 amino acids. V lost 1 base and J lost 6, with 17 bases in between. Germline CDR1 is LGHNA and CDR2 is YNFKEQ. The CDR3 DNA is TGTGCCAGCAGCCAAGCCCGCGGAGAAGGATCCGATACGCAGTATTTT. Encoded protein: CASSQARGEGSDTQYF.

The rearrangement links TRBV9 to TRBJ1-4, with D perhaps matching TRBD1 (6 bases). The CDR3 consists of 13 residues. The ends were cut back, 4 bases at V and 13 bases at J, with 17 bases in the middle. Germline assignment: CDR1 SGDLS and CDR2 YYNGEE. In nucleotides, the CDR3 is TGTGCCAGCAGCCCGGGGACCACCAGGGGACTGTTTTTT. Amino acids: CASSPGTTRGLFF.

This chain connects TRBV4-2 to TRBJ2-7; 9 nucleotides align to TRBD2. V dropped 0 bases and J dropped 9; count of bases not matched to a gene: 12. Germline CDR1 and CDR2: LGHNA and YNFKEQ. The CDR3 consists of 16 residues. The DNA of the CDR3 is TGTGCCAGCAGCCAAGAGTTGGCGGGGGGGGGTCGGGGGCAGTACTTC. This translates into CASSQELAGGGRGQYF.

This clone is a singleton in its sample. The chain uses TRBV19 and TRBJ1-3; TRBD1 is a possible D gene (5 bases). Germline V gene data show CDR1 as LNHDA and CDR2 as SQIVND (reference sequence). The CDR3 runs to 16 residues. Trimming stripped 9 bases from V and 0 bases from J, with 18 bases between. In DNA form, the CDR3 reads TGTGCCAGCAAGATTTGGGGGGGGACCTCTGGAAACACCATATATTTT. Translation: CASKIWGGTSGNTIYF.

The chain uses TRBV19 and TRBJ2-1; 10 positions match TRBD2. This CDR3 is built from 15 residues. The germline V gene encodes CDR1 LNHDA and CDR2 SQIVND (reference sequence). Trimming at V came to 5 bases and at J to 7 bases, leaving 8 bases not matched to a gene. The CDR3 reads CASSWASGRKNEQFF. Here the CDR3 DNA reads TGTGCCAGTAGTTGGGCTAGCGGGAGAAAAAATGAGCAGTTCTTC.

The rearrangement joins TRBV6-6 to TRBJ2-7; TRBD2 matches at 8 bases. Germline values: CDR1 MNHNY, CDR2 SVGAGI (reference sequence). V lost 2 bases, J lost 4 bases, and 1 base stayed unmatched. The CDR3 runs to 13 residues. This CDR3 is CASSYGTRYEQYF. DNA of the CDR3: TGTGCCAGCAGTTACGGGACTAGGTACGAGCAGTACTTC.

The rearrangement links TRBV4-1 to TRBJ1-1, with D possibly being TRBD1 (5 bases). Trimming pared 2 bases from V and 10 bases from J, leaving 14 bases between. The CDR3 covers 13 residues. Germline CDR1 is MGHRA and CDR2 is YSYEKL. This chain's CDR3 is CASSQTGDRAAFF. The CDR3 DNA reads as TGCGCCAGCAGCCAAACCGGTGACAGAGCAGCTTTCTTT.

The CDR3 region has the DNA TGTGCCAGTAGTATGTCTTTAGGACAGCTAAAGAACACTGAAGCTTTCTTT. Protein sequence: CASSMSLGQLKNTEAFF. The chain couples TRBV19 to TRBJ1-1; TRBD1 is a possible D gene (6 bases). This CDR3 is 17 amino acids long. The V gene lost 3 bases and the J gene lost 1 base, with 18 bases spanning the gap. The germline V gene has CDR1 LNHDA and CDR2 SQIVND (reference sequence).

The rearrangement uses TRBV7-2 and TRBJ2-1, with a possible D match to TRBD2 (5 bases). This CDR3 is 14 amino acids long. Germline assignment: CDR1 SGHTA and CDR2 FQGNSA. Trimming pared 5 bases from V and 8 bases from J, leaving 16 bases between. Here the CDR3 reads CASSLRLLGDEQFF. In DNA, the CDR3 is TGTGCCAGCAGCCTACGTCTTCTGGGAGATGAGCAGTTCTTC.

This sequence joins TRBV10-2 and TRBJ2-1; D gene ambiguous. Trimming removed 8 bases from V and 10 bases from J, with 12 bases in between. The CDR3 spans 11 residues. The V gene's germline CDR1 is WSHSY and CDR2 SAAADI. The CDR3 region has the DNA TGCGCCAGCGGCCCGCCGAAGGAGCAGTTCTTC. It is translated as CASGPPKEQFF.

The J gene is TRBJ2-6, the V gene TRBV6-5; unclear D gene. This CDR3 comprises 16 residues. In germline, CDR1 is MNHEY, CDR2 SVGAGI. With 0 bases removed from V and 1 base from J, the gap between germline ends came to 7 bases. The CDR3 DNA reads as TGTGCCAGCAGTTACTCGTCCGGGTCTGGGGCCAACGTCCTGACTTTC. Residues: CASSYSSGSGANVLTF.

This clone appeared a single time. The chain combines TRBV27 with TRBJ1-6; D remains ambiguous. This CDR3 has 12 amino acids. With 2 bases removed from V and 8 bases from J, the gap between germline ends came to 4 bases. CDR1 and CDR2 (germline): MNHEY, SMNVEV (reference sequence). The CDR3 coding sequence is TGTGCCAGCAGTTTAGCGGATTCACCCCTCCACTTT. This translates into CASSLADSPLHF.

V is TRBV6-1 and J is TRBJ2-7; the match to TRBD2 covers 7 bases. Germline V gene sequence: CDR1 MNHNS, CDR2 SASEGT. With V trimmed by 2 bases and J by 7 bases, 14 bases remained unmatched. CDR3 length equals 16 residues. CDR3 region: CASSEHVGGSVGEQYF. The CDR3 DNA reads as TGTGCCAGCAGTGAACATGTAGGCGGGAGCGTGGGAGAGCAGTACTTC.

As regards this clone: This sample also contains other DNA sequences that code for the same CDR3. This rearrangement joins TRBV30 to TRBJ2-6; D call uncertain. The germline gives CDR1 GTSNPN, CDR2 SVGIG (reference sequence). V lost 0 bases to trimming and J lost 0 bases, with 6 bases between them. This CDR3 spans 15 amino acids. CDR3: CAWSVELSGANVLTF. Here the CDR3 DNA reads TGTGCCTGGAGTGTCGAACTCTCTGGGGCCAACGTCCTGACTTTC.

The genes are TRBV19 and TRBJ2-7, with D possibly matching TRBD2 (5 bases). V was cut by 8 bases and J by 6 bases, with 20 bases left in between. This CDR3 is 14 amino acids long. Germline V gene lookup returns CDR1 LNHDA and CDR2 SQIVND (reference sequence). The CDR3 DNA reads TGTGCCAGTCCCCCCCGGGGAAGAGATTCCGAGCAGTACTTC. It yields the protein CASPPRGRDSEQYF.